The clone carrying this TCR beta chain was recorded a few times. Its antigen is not identified. The data were obtained in a study of human T cells and chemical hapten exposure. In the study overall: 2% DPC was applied to around 2 cm by around 2 cm of upper inner arm skin for sensitization. Findings of the study overall: The count of PT1 expanded TCRs correlated positively with patch test score.

MiXCR was run by TCRdb on the RACE reads, yielding one entry per CDR3 protein. The sample contains approximately 320,000 distinct CDR3 sequences, about 5% of which appear only once. Time point described: pre-sensitization, week 0. Treatment defined: therapeutic diphenylcyclopropenone sensitization with weekly scalp DPC. The CDR3 is made up of 13 amino acids. Trimming left V 6 bases short and J 8 bases short, with 13 bases between. CDR1 and CDR2 (germline): MNHEY, SVGAGI. The gene calls are TRBV6-5 and TRBJ1-4; D call uncertain. The source material was whole blood, sampled in connection with sensitization to the hapten diphenylcyclopropenone (DPC). The origin of this receptor is a woman aged 18-35 years with alopecia areata. Some clones in this sample may be carry-over from other donors' samples. This CDR3 reads CASSLTLAEKLFF. The CDR3, as DNA: TGTGCCAGCAGCTTGACCCTGGCGGAAAAACTGTTTTTT.